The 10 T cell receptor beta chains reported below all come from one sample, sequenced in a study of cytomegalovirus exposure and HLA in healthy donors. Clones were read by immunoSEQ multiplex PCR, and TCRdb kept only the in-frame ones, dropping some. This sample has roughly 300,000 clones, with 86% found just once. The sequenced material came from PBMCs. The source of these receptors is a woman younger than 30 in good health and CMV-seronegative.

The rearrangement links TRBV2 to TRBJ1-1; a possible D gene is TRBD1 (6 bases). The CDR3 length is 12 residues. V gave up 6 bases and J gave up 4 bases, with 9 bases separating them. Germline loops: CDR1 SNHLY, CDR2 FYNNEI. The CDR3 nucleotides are TGTGCCAGCAGAGAACAGGGCACTGAAGCTTTCTTT. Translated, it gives CASREQGTEAFF.

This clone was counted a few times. CDR3 sequence (DNA): TGCGCCAGCCGGGGATATAGCTATGGCTACACCTTC. Amino acids: CASRGYSYGYTF. The rearrangement joins TRBV4-1 to TRBJ1-2; D is undetermined. Trimming stripped 8 bases from V and 4 bases from J, with 11 bases between. The V gene's germline CDR1 is MGHRA and CDR2 YSYEKL. The CDR3 consists of 12 residues.

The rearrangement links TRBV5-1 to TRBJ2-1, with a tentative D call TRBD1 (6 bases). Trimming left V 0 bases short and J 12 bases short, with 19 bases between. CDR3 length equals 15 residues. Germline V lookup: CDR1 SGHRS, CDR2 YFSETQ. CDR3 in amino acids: CASSLAVDGGGSQFF. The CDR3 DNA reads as TGCGCCAGCAGCTTGGCCGTAGATGGGGGCGGCTCGCAGTTCTTC.

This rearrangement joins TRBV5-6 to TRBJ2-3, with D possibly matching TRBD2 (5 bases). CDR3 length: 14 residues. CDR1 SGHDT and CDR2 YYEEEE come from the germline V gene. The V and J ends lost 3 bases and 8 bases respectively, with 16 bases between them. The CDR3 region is CASSSVFSVGTQYF. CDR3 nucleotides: TGTGCCAGCAGCTCGGTCTTTAGCGTTGGTACGCAGTATTTT.

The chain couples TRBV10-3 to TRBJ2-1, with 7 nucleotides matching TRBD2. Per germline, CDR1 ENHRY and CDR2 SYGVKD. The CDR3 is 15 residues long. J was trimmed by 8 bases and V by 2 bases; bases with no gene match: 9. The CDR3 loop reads CAISERARGGDEQFF. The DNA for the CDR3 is TGTGCCATCAGTGAGAGGGCAAGGGGAGGGGATGAGCAGTTCTTC.

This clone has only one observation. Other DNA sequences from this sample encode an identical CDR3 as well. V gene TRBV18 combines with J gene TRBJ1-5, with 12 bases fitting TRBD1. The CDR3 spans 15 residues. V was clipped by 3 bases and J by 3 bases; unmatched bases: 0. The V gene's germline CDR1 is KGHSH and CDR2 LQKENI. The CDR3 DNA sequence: TGTGCCAGCTCACCGGGACAGGGGGCCAATCAGCCCCAGCATTTT. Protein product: CASSPGQGANQPQHF.

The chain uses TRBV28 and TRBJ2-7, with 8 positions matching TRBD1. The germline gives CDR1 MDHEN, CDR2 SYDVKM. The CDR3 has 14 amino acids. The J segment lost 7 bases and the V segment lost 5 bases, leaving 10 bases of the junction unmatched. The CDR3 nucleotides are TGTGCCAGCAGTCCCTCAGGGGGCCCTTTAGAGCAGTACTTC. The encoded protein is CASSPSGGPLEQYF.

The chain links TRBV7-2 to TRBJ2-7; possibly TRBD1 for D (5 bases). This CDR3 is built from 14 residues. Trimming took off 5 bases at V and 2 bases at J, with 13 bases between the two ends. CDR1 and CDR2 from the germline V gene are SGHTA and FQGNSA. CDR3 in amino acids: CASSGRQSPYEQYF. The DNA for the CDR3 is TGTGCCAGCAGCGGCAGACAGAGTCCCTACGAGCAGTACTTC.

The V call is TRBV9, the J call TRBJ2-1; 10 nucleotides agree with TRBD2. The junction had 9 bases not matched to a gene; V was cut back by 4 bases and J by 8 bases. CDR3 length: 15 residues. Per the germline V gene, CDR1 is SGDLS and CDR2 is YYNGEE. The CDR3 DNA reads TGTGCCAGCAGCCTCGGAACTAGCGGGACCCATGAGCAGTTCTTC. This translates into CASSLGTSGTHEQFF.

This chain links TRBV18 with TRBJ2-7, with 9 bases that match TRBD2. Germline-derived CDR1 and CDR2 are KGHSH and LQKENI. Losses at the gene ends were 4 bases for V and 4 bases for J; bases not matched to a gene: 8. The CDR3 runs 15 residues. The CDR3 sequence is CASSRKTSGGYEQYF. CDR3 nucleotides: TGTGCCAGCTCACGAAAGACTAGCGGAGGGTACGAGCAGTACTTC.